The clone carrying this TCR beta chain was seen only a few times. Its antigen is currently unknown. Whole-study results and caveats: Tumor memory CD4+ T cell TCR gene usage clustered with blood and lymph node memory CD4+ cells and lymph node naive CD4+ cells. Whole repertoires were not studied in the larger cohort, only one V-J beta rearrangement.

Naive CD4+ cells had CD25+ Tregs removed. Germline V gene sequence: CDR1 SGHRS, CDR2 YFSETQ. This CDR3 region has 12 residues. Trimming cost V 4 bases and J 3 bases, with 8 bases left between them. Full-length variable regions came from constant-region reverse primers plus semi-nested Nested Universal Primer A PCR. TCRdb reprocessed the 5' RACE reads with MiXCR, giving one entry per CDR3 protein. The table records over 50,000 distinct CDR3 sequences, about 24% of them present only once. V is TRBV5-1 and J is TRBJ2-7; D unclear. The sequence came from a female donor with breast cancer. Sequenced sample: tumor-infiltrating naive CD4+ T cells sorted from the breast tumor. Subset defined: naive CD4+ T cells, CD4+CD45RA+CD25-. DNA of the CDR3: TGCGCCAGCAGCAGTGCCGGCTACGAGCAGTACTTC. It encodes CASSSAGYEQYF.